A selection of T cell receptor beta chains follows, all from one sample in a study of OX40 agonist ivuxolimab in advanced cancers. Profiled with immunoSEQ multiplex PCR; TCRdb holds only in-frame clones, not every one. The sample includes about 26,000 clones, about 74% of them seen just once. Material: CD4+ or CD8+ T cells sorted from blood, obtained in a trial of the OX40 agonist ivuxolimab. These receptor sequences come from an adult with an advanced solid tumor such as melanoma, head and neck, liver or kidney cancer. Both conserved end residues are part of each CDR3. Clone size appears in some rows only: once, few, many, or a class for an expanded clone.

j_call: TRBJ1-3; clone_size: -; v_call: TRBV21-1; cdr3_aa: CASSKGAGHSSGNTIYF
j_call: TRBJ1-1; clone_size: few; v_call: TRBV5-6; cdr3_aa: CASSQLQGKAFF
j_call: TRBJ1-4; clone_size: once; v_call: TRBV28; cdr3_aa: CASSLGTQGLNNEKLFF
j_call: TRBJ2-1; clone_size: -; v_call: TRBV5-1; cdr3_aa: CASSPAGGLVNEQFF
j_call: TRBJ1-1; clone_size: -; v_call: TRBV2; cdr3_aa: CASRPRGRNTEAFF
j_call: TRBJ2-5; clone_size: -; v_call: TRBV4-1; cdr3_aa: CASSQGLLEETQYF
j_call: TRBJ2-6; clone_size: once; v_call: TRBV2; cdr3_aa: CASTGVRSGANVLTF
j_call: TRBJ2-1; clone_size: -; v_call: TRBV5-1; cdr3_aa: CASVPRVGIYNEQFF
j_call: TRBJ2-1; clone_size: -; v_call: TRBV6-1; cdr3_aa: CASSFPGSSEQFF
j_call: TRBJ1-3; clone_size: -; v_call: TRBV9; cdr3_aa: CASSVQASGNTIYF
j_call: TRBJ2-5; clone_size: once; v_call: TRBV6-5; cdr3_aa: CASSPGTGGQETQYF
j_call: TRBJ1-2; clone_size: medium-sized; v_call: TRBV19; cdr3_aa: CASSIDRQTNYGYTF
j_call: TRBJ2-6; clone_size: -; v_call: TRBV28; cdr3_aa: CASSLRTTGANVLTF
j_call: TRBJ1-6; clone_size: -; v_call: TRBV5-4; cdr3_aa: CASSLGVSQAPLHF
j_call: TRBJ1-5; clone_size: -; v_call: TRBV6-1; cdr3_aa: CASSSDRGLRQPQHF
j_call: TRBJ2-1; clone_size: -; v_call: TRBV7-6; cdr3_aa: CASSFDYKNNEQFF
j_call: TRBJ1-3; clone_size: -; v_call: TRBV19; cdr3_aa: CASSRSQIPTGNTIYF
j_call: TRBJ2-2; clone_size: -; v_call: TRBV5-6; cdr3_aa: CASSLMPPDTGELFF
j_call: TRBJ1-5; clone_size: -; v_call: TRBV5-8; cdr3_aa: CASSFNRGSNQPQHF
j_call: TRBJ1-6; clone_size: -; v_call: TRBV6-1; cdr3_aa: CASSAGPYNSPLHF
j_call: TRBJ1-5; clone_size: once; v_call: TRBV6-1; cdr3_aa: CASSGFGDQPQHF
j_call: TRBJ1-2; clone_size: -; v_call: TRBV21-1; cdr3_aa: CASSGYRKTYGYTF
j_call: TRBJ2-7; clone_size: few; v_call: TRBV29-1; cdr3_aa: CSVEDATGGFYEQYF
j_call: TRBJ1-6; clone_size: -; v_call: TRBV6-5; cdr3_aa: CASSYNGFNSPLHF
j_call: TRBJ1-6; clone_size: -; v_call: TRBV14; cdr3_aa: CASSFGTLGGPLHF
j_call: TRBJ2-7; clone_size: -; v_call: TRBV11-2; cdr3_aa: CASSLDTGQMYEQYF
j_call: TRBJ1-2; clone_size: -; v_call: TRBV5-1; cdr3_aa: CASSYNDRRVGGYTF
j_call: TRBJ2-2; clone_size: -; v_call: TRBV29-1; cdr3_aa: CSVARVDTGELFF
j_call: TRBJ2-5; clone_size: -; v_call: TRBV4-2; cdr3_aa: CASSRDFSETQYF
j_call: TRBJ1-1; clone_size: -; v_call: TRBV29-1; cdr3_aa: CSVWDFRAFF
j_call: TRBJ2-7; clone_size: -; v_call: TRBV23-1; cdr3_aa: CASSQSRRPYEQYF
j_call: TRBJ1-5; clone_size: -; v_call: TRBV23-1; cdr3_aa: CASPNRGQPQHF
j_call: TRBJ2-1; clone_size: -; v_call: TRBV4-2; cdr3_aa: CASSQVRGGPNEQFF
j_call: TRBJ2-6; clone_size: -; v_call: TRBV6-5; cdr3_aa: CASSYGRTGANVLTF
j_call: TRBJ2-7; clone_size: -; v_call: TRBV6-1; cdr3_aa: CASREGFSVDEQYF
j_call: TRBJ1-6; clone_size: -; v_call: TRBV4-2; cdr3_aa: CASRQDRDRTSPLHF
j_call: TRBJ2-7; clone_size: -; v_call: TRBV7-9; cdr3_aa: CASSLEGGEQYF
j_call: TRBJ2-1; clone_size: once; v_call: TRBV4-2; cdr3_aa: CASSPGAQGAYNEQFF
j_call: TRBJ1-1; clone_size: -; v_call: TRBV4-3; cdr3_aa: CASSQTTGVGNTEAFF
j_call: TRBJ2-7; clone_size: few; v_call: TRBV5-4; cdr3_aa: CASSEQTMGQYF
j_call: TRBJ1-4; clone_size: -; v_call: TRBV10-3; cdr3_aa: CAISEVSEKLFF
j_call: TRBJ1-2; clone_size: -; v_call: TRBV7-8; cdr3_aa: CASSFTGGGYGYTF
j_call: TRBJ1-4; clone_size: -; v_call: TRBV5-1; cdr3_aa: CASTFGGTNEKLFF
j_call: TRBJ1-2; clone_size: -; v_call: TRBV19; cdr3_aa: CASSTWTGDSGYTF
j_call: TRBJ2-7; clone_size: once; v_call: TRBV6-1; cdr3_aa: CASSPGGGGWQYF
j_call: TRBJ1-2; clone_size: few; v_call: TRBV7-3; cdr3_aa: CASSSQGELGGYTF
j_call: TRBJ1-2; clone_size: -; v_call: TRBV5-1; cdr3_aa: CASSIGTGISYGYTF
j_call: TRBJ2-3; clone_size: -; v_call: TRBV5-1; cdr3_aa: CASSPGLSILTDTQYF
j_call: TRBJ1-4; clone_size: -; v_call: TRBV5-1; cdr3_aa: CASSSSHPGLRNEKLFF
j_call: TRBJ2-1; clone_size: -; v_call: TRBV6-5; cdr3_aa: CASSLIRGNEQFF
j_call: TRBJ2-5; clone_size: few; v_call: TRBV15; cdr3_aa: CATSRGSVLAGGYQETQYF
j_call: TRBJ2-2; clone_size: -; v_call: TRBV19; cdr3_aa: CASSIAPGGANTGELFF
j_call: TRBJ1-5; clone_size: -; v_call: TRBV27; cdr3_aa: CASSLGTGVSQPQHF
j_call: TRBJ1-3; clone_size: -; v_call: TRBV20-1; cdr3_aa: CSGGEGNTIYF